The clone carrying this TCR beta chain was seen many times. These data belong to a study of T cells in Graves' hyperthyroidism and ophthalmopathy. From RNA transcripts, TCR beta CDR3 regions were amplified. HTBI primers were the set used in a first-round RT-PCR of the TCR CDR3. MiXCR, run by TCRdb on the multiplex PCR reads, gives a single entry per CDR3 protein. The table shows more than 75,000 distinct CDR3 sequences, with 51% occurring only once. Each patient was aged 18 to 65 and had newly diagnosed hyperthyroidism of under 2 months' duration. CDR1 and CDR2 from the germline V gene are MGHRA and YSYEKL. The CDR3 totals 13 residues. Trimming cost V 1 base and J 3 bases, with 6 bases left between them.

The chain carries TRBV4-1 and TRBJ1-1; D is unclear. The source of this sequence is a woman between 40 and 55 years old with Graves' hyperthyroidism. Sequenced: blood. In DNA, the CDR3 is TGCGCCAGCAGCCAAGGTGGGTACACTGAAGCTTTCTTT. Residues: CASSQGGYTEAFF.